The 26 T cell receptor beta chains reported below all come from one sample, sequenced in a study of T cells in Graves' hyperthyroidism and ophthalmopathy. RNA transcripts gave rise to amplified TCR beta CDR3 regions. Researchers ran a first-round RT-PCR on the TCR CDR3 using the HTBI primer set. A single record per CDR3 protein comes from TCRdb applying MiXCR to the multiplex PCR reads. The sample yields nearly 600,000 distinct CDR3 sequences, about 15% seen once. The specimen sequenced was blood. The receptors originated from a woman in her twenties or thirties with Graves' hyperthyroidism that later progressed to Graves' ophthalmopathy.

This clonotype was detected a few times. The chain employs TRBV9 and TRBJ2-5, with 7 bases lining up with TRBD1. Germline V gene lookup returns CDR1 SGDLS and CDR2 YYNGEE. Trimming at V came to 0 bases and at J to 5 bases, leaving 4 bases not matched to a gene. CDR3 size: 14 residues. The CDR3: CASSVGVGGETQYF. The CDR3 nucleotides read TGTGCCAGCAGCGTAGGGGTAGGGGGCGAGACCCAGTACTTC.

Many counts were recorded for this clonotype. The rearrangement uses TRBV6-2 or TRBV6-3 and TRBJ1-2; no definite D call. Germline lookup yields CDR1 MNHEY and CDR2 SVGEGT. The V end lost 5 bases, the J end lost 1 base, and 14 bases lay between the germline ends. This CDR3 has 15 residues. As DNA, the CDR3 is TGTGCCAGCAGTCGCTCCGGACGGAATAACTATGGCTACACCTTC. It specifies CASSRSGRNNYGYTF.

This rearrangement joins TRBV6-1 to TRBJ1-1, with unresolved D. Germline V gene data show CDR1 as MNHNS and CDR2 as SASEGT. Trimming removed 2 bases at V and 1 base at J, with 8 bases between. The length of the CDR3 is 14 residues. The chain's CDR3 is CASSERLRNTEAFF. Written as DNA, the CDR3 is TGTGCCAGCAGTGAAAGGTTGAGGAACACTGAAGCTTTCTTT.

The rearrangement joins TRBV10-3 to TRBJ2-2, with 7 positions matching TRBD2. The germline V gene has CDR1 ENHRY and CDR2 SYGVKD. This CDR3 has 13 residues. V was clipped by 11 bases and J by 2 bases; unmatched bases: 5. CDR3 amino acids: CAGGGTNTGELFF. DNA of the CDR3: TGTGCCGGGGGGGGTACCAACACCGGGGAGCTGTTTTTT.

The chain recombines TRBV2 with TRBJ2-7; tentative D call: TRBD1 (5 bases). Germline CDR1 reads SNHLY; CDR2 reads FYNNEI. With 2 bases removed from V and 5 bases from J, the gap between germline ends came to 10 bases. The CDR3 extends over 13 amino acids. The CDR3 nucleotides read TGTGCCAGCAGTGAAAGGGGCAGTGACGAGCAGTACTTC. This translates into CASSERGSDEQYF.

This clonotype was recorded at least ten times. This sequence joins TRBV28 and TRBJ2-7; D is unresolved. The CDR3 is 15 residues long. Trimming took off 2 bases at V and 0 bases at J, with 11 bases between the two ends. The germline gives CDR1 MDHEN, CDR2 SYDVKM. The CDR3 DNA reads TGTGCCAGCAGTTTAGGTGCATACAGCTCCTACGAGCAGTACTTC. Its translation is CASSLGAYSSYEQYF.

The rearrangement uses TRBV6-5 and TRBJ2-1; no clear D gene. Trimming pared 4 bases from V and 9 bases from J, leaving 16 bases between. Germline-derived CDR1 and CDR2 are MNHEY and SVGAGI. There are 14 residues in the CDR3. For the CDR3, the DNA is TGTGCCAGCAGTTTGGCGAAGAAGAAAGGTGAGCAGTTCTTC. The encoded protein is CASSLAKKKGEQFF.

The sample holds many counts of this clonotype. The gene calls are TRBV12-3 or TRBV12-4 and TRBJ1-3; D may be TRBD1 (5 bases). Trimming pared 5 bases from V and 0 bases from J, leaving 8 bases between. This CDR3 has 14 amino acids. This CDR3 reads CASSPQGSGNTIYF. The CDR3 nucleotides are TGTGCCAGCAGTCCCCAGGGCTCTGGAAACACCATATATTTT.

This clonotype was observed many times. V usage is TRBV6-1 and J usage is TRBJ2-7; TRBD1 might be the D (6 bases). The CDR3 has 12 amino acids. V was pared by 5 bases and J by 5 bases, with 10 bases between. Per germline, CDR1 MNHNS and CDR2 SASEGT. The CDR3 DNA is TGTGCCAGCAGTTCCAACAGGGACGAGCAGTACTTC. Translated, it gives CASSSNRDEQYF.

The table lists this clonotype with many counts. The chain uses TRBV28 and TRBJ1-2; D remains ambiguous. V shed 2 bases and J shed 4 bases, with 11 bases lying between them. CDR1 is MDHEN, CDR2 SYDVKM, per germline. CDR3 length equals 14 residues. The CDR3, as DNA: TGTGCCAGCAGTTTAACTGACCCGGCCTATGGCTACACCTTC. This translates into CASSLTDPAYGYTF.

In its sample, this clonotype was seen many times. V usage is TRBV20-1 and J usage is TRBJ1-2; 9 bases are shared with TRBD1. The CDR3 has 11 amino acids. Trimming at V came to 6 bases and at J to 8 bases, leaving 4 bases not matched to a gene. CDR1 and CDR2 from the germline V gene are DFQATT and SNEGSKA (reference sequence). CDR3 bases: TGCAGTGCCATACAGGGGGCAGGCTACACCTTC. Translation gives CSAIQGAGYTF.

At least ten counts were recorded for this clonotype. V gene TRBV14 combines with J gene TRBJ2-3; 8 bases are shared with TRBD2. J lost 10 bases, V lost 0 bases, and 6 bases had no gene match. The CDR3 sequence is 14 residues long. Germline CDR1 reads SGHDN; CDR2 reads FVKESK. CDR3 sequence reads: CASSQDRNSGAQYF. The CDR3 DNA reads as TGTGCCAGCAGCCAAGATCGGAATAGCGGGGCGCAGTATTTT.

The V call is TRBV6-2 or TRBV6-3, the J call TRBJ2-4; D possibly corresponds to TRBD1 (6 bases). V was clipped by 5 bases and J by 5 bases, with 16 bases between them. CDR3 size: 15 residues. The germline V gene has CDR1 MNHEY and CDR2 SVGEGT. The DNA for the CDR3 is TGTGCCAGCAGTGTAGGAGACAGGCGTCAAAACATTCAGTACTTC. The encoded protein is CASSVGDRRQNIQYF.

This clonotype appeared many times. As DNA, the CDR3 is TGTGCCAGCAGTTTACCTGAAGGGATGAAGGGCTACACCTTC. It yields the protein CASSLPEGMKGYTF. V and J are TRBV28 and TRBJ1-2; D is undetermined. The CDR3 loop spans 14 amino acids. In germline, CDR1 is MDHEN, CDR2 SYDVKM. The V gene lost 2 bases and the J gene lost 8 bases, with 15 bases spanning the gap.

This clonotype was seen at least ten times. This rearrangement joins TRBV19 to TRBJ2-2, with D unresolved. CDR3 length: 16 residues. From germline, CDR1 is LNHDA and CDR2 SQIVND (reference sequence). The germline V and J ends were trimmed by 3 bases and 6 bases, with 17 bases remaining between them. CDR3 coding DNA: TGTGCCAGTAGTATTGAGATCGGAGCTTTCTCCGGGGAGCTGTTTTTT. It encodes CASSIEIGAFSGELFF. The variable domain in full, with the rest retrieved from reference TRBV19 and TRBJ2-2, is DGGITQSPKYLFRKEGQNVTLSCEQNLNHDAMYWYRQDPGQGLRLIYYSQIVNDFQKGDIAEGYSVSREKKESFPLTVTSAQKNPTAFYLCASSIEIGAFSGELFFGEGSRLTVL.

For this clonotype: The conserved final phenylalanine or tryptophan is absent from the CDR3, which likely points to a read error. The chain carries TRBV28 and TRBJ1-1; D unclear. Trimming cost V 1 base and J 0 bases, with 9 bases left between them. Per germline, CDR1 MDHEN and CDR2 SYDVKM. CDR3 length: 15 amino acids. CDR3 sequence: CASSLSQVVNTEAFS. The CDR3 DNA is TGTGCCAGCAGTTTATCCCAGGTCGTGAACACTGAAGCTTTCTCT.

This clonotype occurred many times. The rearrangement joins TRBV20-1 to TRBJ2-7; TRBD2 might be the D (6 bases). Germline CDR1 reads DFQATT; CDR2 reads SNEGSKA (reference sequence). The CDR3 consists of 15 residues. V lost 3 bases, J lost 2 bases, and 17 bases lay in between. Here the CDR3 reads CSARPFNGGPYEQYF. The CDR3 DNA is TGCAGTGCTAGGCCGTTTAACGGGGGACCCTACGAGCAGTACTTC.

This clonotype has at least ten counts. The chain has TRBV27 and TRBJ1-1; no firm D call. This CDR3 comprises 11 residues. Germline V gene lookup returns CDR1 MNHEY and CDR2 SMNVEV (reference sequence). The ends were cut back, 6 bases at V and 6 bases at J, with 8 bases in the middle. The CDR3 reads CASSLGAEAFF. In DNA, the CDR3 is TGTGCCAGCAGCTTAGGAGCTGAAGCTTTCTTT.

This clonotype was detected many times. The V and J genes are TRBV28 and TRBJ2-6; 8 positions agree with TRBD1. This CDR3 has 15 residues. In germline, CDR1 is MDHEN, CDR2 SYDVKM. With V trimmed by 8 bases and J by 2 bases, 5 bases remained unmatched. The chain's CDR3 is CASRTGQAGANVLTF. In nucleotides, the CDR3 is TGTGCCAGCCGTACGGGACAGGCTGGGGCCAACGTCCTGACTTTC.

This clonotype was seen at least ten times. The rearrangement joins TRBV28 to TRBJ1-1; D may be TRBD1 (6 bases). The CDR3 covers 16 residues. Trimming cost V 3 bases and J 1 base, with 15 bases left between them. Germline V CDR1 and CDR2: MDHEN, SYDVKM. The CDR3: CASSFYLRGANTEAFF. For the CDR3, the DNA is TGTGCCAGCAGTTTTTACCTCAGGGGCGCGAACACTGAAGCTTTCTTT.

V and J are TRBV6-1 and TRBJ2-1; 10 nucleotides line up with TRBD2. V dropped 5 bases and J dropped 4; count of bases not matched to a gene: 5. This CDR3 region has 15 residues. Germline assignment: CDR1 MNHNS and CDR2 SASEGT. The CDR3 protein is CASSWTSGIYNEQFF. CDR3 nucleotide sequence: TGTGCCAGCAGTTGGACTAGCGGAATTTACAATGAGCAGTTCTTC.

The table lists this clonotype with many counts. The genes are TRBV12-5 and TRBJ1-1; D remains ambiguous. Trimming removed 6 bases at V and 7 bases at J, with 12 bases between. This CDR3 comprises 12 residues. The germline V gene has CDR1 LGHNT and CDR2 FRNRAP. This CDR3 reads CASGPGFFEAFF. In DNA, the CDR3 is TGTGCTAGTGGCCCCGGATTTTTTGAAGCTTTCTTT.

In its sample, this clonotype was seen a few times. The chain is built from TRBV7-8 and TRBJ1-2; no clear D gene. Germline values: CDR1 SGHVS, CDR2 FQNEAQ. Trimming pared 5 bases from V and 3 bases from J, leaving 19 bases between. The CDR3 totals 16 residues. This CDR3 is CASSPYSAVSYYGYTF. CDR3 DNA sequence: TGTGCCAGCAGCCCTTATTCGGCCGTGAGCTACTATGGCTACACCTTC. Supplemented by reference TRBV7-8 and TRBJ1-2, the full variable domain reads GAGVSQSPRYKVAKRGQDVALRCDPISGHVSLFWYQQALGQGPEFLTYFQNEAQLDKSGLPSDRFFAERPEGSVSTLKIQRTQQEDSAVYLCASSPYSAVSYYGYTFGSGTRLTVV.

This clonotype was seen a few times. V gene TRBV7-9 combines with J gene TRBJ1-2, with 7 nucleotides matching TRBD1. Per the germline V gene, CDR1 is SEHNR and CDR2 is FQNEAQ (reference sequence). This CDR3 is built from 13 residues. With V trimmed by 6 bases and J by 8 bases, 9 bases remained unmatched. In DNA form, the CDR3 reads TGTGCCAGCAGTTTCAGGGGGGATTGGGGCTACACCTTC. Its translation: CASSFRGDWGYTF.

This clonotype was detected many times. The chain has TRBV7-2 and TRBJ2-3; TRBD1 might be the D (6 bases). Trimming shortened V by 8 bases and J by 1 base, and 13 bases separated the two germline ends. Germline CDR1 reads SGHTA; CDR2 reads FQGNSA. CDR3 length equals 14 residues. CDR3 amino acids: CASAQGLGTDTQYF. The CDR3 DNA reads as TGTGCCAGCGCACAGGGTTTAGGCACAGATACGCAGTATTTT.

In its sample, this clonotype was seen many times. The V call is TRBV6-1, the J call TRBJ2-4, with D perhaps given as TRBD1 or TRBD2 (5 bases each). V was trimmed by 6 bases and J by 2 bases, leaving 14 bases between them. Per the germline V gene, CDR1 is MNHNS and CDR2 is SASEGT. The CDR3 totals 15 residues. The CDR3 loop reads CASRLLGATKNIQYF. CDR3 nucleotide sequence: TGTGCCAGCAGACTCCTCGGGGCAACCAAAAACATTCAGTACTTC.